This T cell receptor (beta chain) is drawn from a study of CD8+ T cells in alopecia areata. T lymphocytes (CD4+ and CD8+) were sorted from PBMCs. The germline V gene encodes CDR1 MDHEN and CDR2 SYDVKM. The V end lost 3 bases, the J end lost 7 bases, and 22 bases lay between the germline ends. The CDR3 totals 16 residues. There are a few counts of this clone. cDNA serving as the sequencing template came from extracted, reverse transcribed RNA. TCRdb keeps only in-frame clones here, not all; method: immunoSEQ multiplex PCR. The sample yields some 22,000 clones, 40% to 60% seen once. The rearrangement links TRBV28 to TRBJ2-7; D may correspond to TRBD1 or TRBD2 (6 bases each). The material sequenced was NKG2D-high CD8+ T cells sorted from blood. This sequence was found in a human donor with alopecia areata. The CDR3, as DNA: TGTGCCAGCAGTTTCCCGAGGGGGGAAGGAGGTTGGGAGCAGTACTTC. Translation: CASSFPRGEGGWEQYF.